The source of this TCR beta chain is a study of vaccination effects on CD4 cells after COVID-19. Profiled with immunoSEQ multiplex PCR; TCRdb holds only in-frame clones, not every one. The top ten clones hold roughly 4% of a sample with tens of thousands of clones, approximately 70% of them seen once. With 8 bases clipped from V and 6 bases from J, the junction kept 9 bases outside the gene matches. The CDR3 has 13 amino acids. Germline CDR1 and CDR2: SQVTM and ANQGSEA. As concerns this clone: Its antigen is not known.

Before any sequencing was done, the ViraFEST assay used viral peptide pools to expand antigen-specific CD4+ T cells. Cells that had been cultured for 10 days were the source of isolated CD4+ T cells. Having tested negative for nucleocapsid antibodies, the vaccine recipients showed no prior SARS-CoV-2 infection. This chain joins TRBV29-1 and TRBJ2-3; the match to TRBD1 covers 9 bases. The clonotype comes from a human donor who received a COVID-19 vaccine. Sequencing used CD4+ T cells from PBMCs cultured with HCoV-OC43 spike peptides, obtained before COVID-19 vaccination. Subset: HCoV-OC43 spike overlapping peptide pool stimulation. CDR3 amino acids: CSFDRGAGDTQYF. The CDR3 bases are TGCAGCTTCGACAGGGGGGCAGGGGATACGCAGTATTTT.